This entry describes one TCR beta chain. As yet, its antigen is unknown. This sample was taken from a study of CD4 T cells in relation to SARS-CoV-2 and coronaviruses. Study background: After 10 to 11 days of antigen culture, PBMC TCR beta CDR3s were sequenced.

General observations from the study: According to naive versus memory sequencing, detected responses are memory recall, not newly primed.

Germline CDR1 is MNHEY and CDR2 is SMNVEV (reference sequence). CDR3 length: 14 residues. Trimming cost V 5 bases and J 4 bases, with 11 bases left between them. Profiling relied on immunoSEQ multiplex PCR, and the TCRdb table lists in-frame clones only, not all of them. This sample has roughly 45,000 clones, with around 79% found just once. The chain carries TRBV27 and TRBJ1-4; perhaps TRBD1 as D (6 bases). Sequenced sample: naive CD4+ T cells from PBMCs, cultured in vitro. Regarding subset: naive CD4+ T cells isolated by negative enrichment. This TCR was sampled from an adult with COVID-19. CDR3 sequence reads: CASSRGQNNEKLFF. Here the CDR3 DNA reads TGTGCCAGCAGTAGAGGACAGAATAATGAAAAACTGTTTTTT. The variable domain in full, completed from reference TRBV27 and TRBJ1-4, reads EAQVTQNPRYLITVTGKKLTVTCSQNMNHEYMSWYRQDPGLGLRQIYYSMNVEVTDKGDVPEGYKVSRKEKRNFPLILESPSPNQTSLYFCASSRGQNNEKLFFGSGTQLSVL.